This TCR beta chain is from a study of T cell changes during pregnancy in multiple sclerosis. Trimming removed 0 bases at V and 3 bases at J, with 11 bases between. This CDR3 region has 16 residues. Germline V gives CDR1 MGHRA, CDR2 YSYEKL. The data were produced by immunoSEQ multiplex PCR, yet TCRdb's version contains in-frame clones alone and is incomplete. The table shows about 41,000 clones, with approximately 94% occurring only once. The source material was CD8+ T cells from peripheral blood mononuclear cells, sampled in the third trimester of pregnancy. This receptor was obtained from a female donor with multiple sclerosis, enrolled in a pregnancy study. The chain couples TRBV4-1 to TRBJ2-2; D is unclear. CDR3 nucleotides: TGCGCCAGCAGCCAAGATGACGGGTCCTACACCGGGGAGCTGTTTTTT. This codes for CASSQDDGSYTGELFF.